This entry lists 3 T cell receptor beta chains sequenced from one sample in a study of blood T cells in healthy people across ages. Alongside a J-beta primer mix, a sample-barcoded 5' primer served in a second PCR lasting about 7 to 12 cycles. One entry per CDR3 protein, called by TCRdb with MiXCR from the 5' RACE reads. The sample consists of about 640,000 distinct CDR3 sequences, approximately 30% of them appearing once. Specimen: blood. The receptors were gathered from a woman of 80 years or more in good health.

This clonotype was seen only a few times. The CDR3 sequence: CASSPQGRNSPLHF. The CDR3 region has the DNA TGTGCCAGCAGTCCTCAGGGCCGAAATTCACCCCTCCACTTT. This chain joins TRBV28 and TRBJ1-6; the D gene is possibly TRBD1 (5 bases). Trimming removed 5 bases from V and 7 bases from J, with 12 bases in between. This CDR3 has 14 amino acids. Looked up from germline, CDR1 is MDHEN and CDR2 is SYDVKM.

Note on this clonotype: The junction shows a germline mismatch at one end, possibly a read error. The rearrangement links TRBV20-1 to TRBJ1-5, with D possibly being TRBD1 (5 bases). Germline V gene data show CDR1 as DFQATT and CDR2 as SNEGSKA (reference sequence). The CDR3 is 14 residues long. DNA for the CDR3: TGCAATGCTAGCCCCACCCAGGGAGGTCAGCCCCAGCATTTT. Its translation: CNASPTQGGQPQHF.

This clonotype was counted between two and nine times. CDR3 nucleotide sequence: TGTGCCAGCAGTGAACTGCGCAGGATCACTGAAGCTTTCTTT. It yields the protein CASSELRRITEAFF. The V gene is TRBV2, the J gene TRBJ1-1; no clear D gene. Looked up from germline, CDR1 is SNHLY and CDR2 is FYNNEI. The CDR3 extends over 14 amino acids. Trimming took 2 bases from V and 4 from J, leaving 11 bases between them.